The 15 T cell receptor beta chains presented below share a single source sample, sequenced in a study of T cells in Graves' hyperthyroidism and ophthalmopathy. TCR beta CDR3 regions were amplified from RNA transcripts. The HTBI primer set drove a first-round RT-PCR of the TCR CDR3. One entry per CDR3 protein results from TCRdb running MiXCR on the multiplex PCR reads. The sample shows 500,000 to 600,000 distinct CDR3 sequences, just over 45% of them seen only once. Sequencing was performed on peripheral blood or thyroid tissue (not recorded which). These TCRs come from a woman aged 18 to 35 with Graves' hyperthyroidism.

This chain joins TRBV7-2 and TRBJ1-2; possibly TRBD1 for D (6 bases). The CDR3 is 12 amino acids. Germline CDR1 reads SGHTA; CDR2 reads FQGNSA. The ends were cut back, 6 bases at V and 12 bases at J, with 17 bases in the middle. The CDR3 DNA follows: TGTGCCAGCAGTGACAGGACAACTGGAAACACCTTC. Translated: CASSDRTTGNTF. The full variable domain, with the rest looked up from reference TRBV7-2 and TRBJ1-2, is GAGVSQSPSNKVTEKGKDVELRCDPISGHTALYWYRQSLGQGLEFLIYFQGNSAPDKSGLPSDRFSAERTGGSVSTLTIQRTQQEDSAVYLCASSDRTTGNTFGSGTRLTVV.

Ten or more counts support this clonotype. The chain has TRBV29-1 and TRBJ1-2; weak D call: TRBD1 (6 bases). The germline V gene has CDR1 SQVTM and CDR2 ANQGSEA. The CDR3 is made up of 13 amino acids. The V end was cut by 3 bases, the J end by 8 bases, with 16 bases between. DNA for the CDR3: TGCAGCGTTGATTTCTTTGGGGGCAGGGGCTACACCTTC. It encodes CSVDFFGGRGYTF. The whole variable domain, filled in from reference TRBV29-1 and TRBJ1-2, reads SAVISQKPSRDICQRGTSLTIQCQVDSQVTMMFWYRQQPGQSLTLIATANQGSEATYESGFVIDKFPISRPNLTFSTLTVSNMSPEDSSIYLCSVDFFGGRGYTFGSGTRLTVV.

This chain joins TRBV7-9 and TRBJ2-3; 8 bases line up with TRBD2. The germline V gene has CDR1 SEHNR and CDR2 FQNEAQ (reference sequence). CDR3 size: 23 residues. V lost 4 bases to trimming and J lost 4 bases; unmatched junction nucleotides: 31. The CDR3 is CASSYTSLGEREMAVSGADTQYF. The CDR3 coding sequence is TGTGCCAGCAGCTACACGTCACTAGGCGAGCGGGAGATGGCTGTGTCCGGCGCAGATACGCAGTATTTT.

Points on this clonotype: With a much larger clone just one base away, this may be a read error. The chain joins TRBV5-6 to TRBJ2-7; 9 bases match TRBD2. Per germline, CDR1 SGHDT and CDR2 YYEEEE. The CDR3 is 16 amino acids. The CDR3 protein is CASSLGRGRVSYGQYF. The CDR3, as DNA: TGTGCCAGCAGCTTGGGTCGCGGGAGGGTATCCTACGGGCAGTACTTC.

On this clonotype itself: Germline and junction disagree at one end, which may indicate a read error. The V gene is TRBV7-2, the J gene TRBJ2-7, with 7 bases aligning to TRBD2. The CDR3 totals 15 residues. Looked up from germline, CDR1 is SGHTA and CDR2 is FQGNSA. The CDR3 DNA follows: TGTGCCAGCAGCCTAGGAGGGGCGGGAGAATCCGAGCTGTACTTC. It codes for CASSLGGAGESELYF.

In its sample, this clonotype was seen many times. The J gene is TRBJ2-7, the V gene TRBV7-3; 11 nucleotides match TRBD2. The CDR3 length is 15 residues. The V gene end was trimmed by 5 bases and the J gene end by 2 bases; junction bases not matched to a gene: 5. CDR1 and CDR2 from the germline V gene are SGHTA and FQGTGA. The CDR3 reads CASSRGTSGAYEQYF. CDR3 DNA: TGTGCCAGCAGCCGGGGGACTAGCGGAGCCTACGAGCAGTACTTC.

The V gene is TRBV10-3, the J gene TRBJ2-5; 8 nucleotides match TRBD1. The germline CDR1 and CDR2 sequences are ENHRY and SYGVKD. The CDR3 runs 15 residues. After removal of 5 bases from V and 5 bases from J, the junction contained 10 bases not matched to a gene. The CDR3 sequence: CAISSSTGDVETQYF. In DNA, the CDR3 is TGTGCCATCAGTTCCTCGACAGGGGACGTTGAGACCCAGTACTTC.

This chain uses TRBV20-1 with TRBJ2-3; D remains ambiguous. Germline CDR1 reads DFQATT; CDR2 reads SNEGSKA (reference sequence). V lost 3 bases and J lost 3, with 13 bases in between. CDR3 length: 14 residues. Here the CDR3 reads CSARSYGLTDTQYF. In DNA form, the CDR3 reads TGCAGTGCTAGGTCATACGGGCTTACAGATACGCAGTATTTT.

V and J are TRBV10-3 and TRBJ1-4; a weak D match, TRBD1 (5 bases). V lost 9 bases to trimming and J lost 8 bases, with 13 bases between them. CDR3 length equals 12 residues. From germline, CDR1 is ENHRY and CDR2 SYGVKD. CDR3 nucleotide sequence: TGTGCCATGGGGACGGGGAACGAAAAACTGTTTTTT. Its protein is CAMGTGNEKLFF.

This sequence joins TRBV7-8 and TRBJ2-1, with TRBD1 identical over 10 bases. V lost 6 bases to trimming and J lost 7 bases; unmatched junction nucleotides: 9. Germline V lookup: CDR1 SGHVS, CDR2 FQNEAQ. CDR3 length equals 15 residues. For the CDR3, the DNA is TGTGCCAGCAGTCTCCCGGGACAGGGGAGGAATGAGCAGTTCTTC. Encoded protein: CASSLPGQGRNEQFF.

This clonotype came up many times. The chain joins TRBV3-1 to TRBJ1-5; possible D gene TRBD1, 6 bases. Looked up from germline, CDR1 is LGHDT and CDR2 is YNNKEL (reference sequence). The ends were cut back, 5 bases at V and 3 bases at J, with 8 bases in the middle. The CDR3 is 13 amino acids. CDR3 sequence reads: CASSRDTNQPQHF. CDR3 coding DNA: TGTGCCAGCAGCAGGGACACCAATCAGCCCCAGCATTTT.

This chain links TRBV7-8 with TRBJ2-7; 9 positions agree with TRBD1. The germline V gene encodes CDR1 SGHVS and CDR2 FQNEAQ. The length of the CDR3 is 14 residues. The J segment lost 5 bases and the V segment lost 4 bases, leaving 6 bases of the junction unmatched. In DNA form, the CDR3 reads TGTGCCAGCAGCTCGACGGGACAGGGCCACGAGCAGTACTTC. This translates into CASSSTGQGHEQYF.

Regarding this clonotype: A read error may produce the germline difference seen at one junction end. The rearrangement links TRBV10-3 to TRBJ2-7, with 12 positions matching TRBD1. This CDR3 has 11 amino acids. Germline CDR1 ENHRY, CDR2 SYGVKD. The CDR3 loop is CAISEGTGGCF. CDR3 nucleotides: TGTGCCATCAGTGAGGGGACAGGGGGCTGCTTC.

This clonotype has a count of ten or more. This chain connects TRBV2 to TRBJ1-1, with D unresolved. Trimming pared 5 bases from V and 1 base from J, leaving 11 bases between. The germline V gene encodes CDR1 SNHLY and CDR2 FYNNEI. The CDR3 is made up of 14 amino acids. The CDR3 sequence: CASSRPSANTEAFF. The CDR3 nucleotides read TGTGCCAGCAGTCGACCCTCGGCGAACACTGAAGCTTTCTTT. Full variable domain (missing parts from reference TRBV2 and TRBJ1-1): EPEVTQTPSHQVTQMGQEVILRCVPISNHLYFYWYRQILGQKVEFLVSFYNNEISEKSEIFDDQFSVERPDGSNFTLKIRSTKLEDSAMYFCASSRPSANTEAFFGQGTRLTVV.

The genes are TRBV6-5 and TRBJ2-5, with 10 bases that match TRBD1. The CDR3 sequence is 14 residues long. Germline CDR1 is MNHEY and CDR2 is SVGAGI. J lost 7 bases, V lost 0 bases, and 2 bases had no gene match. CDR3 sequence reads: CASSYSRDRGTQYF. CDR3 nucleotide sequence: TGTGCCAGCAGTTACTCTCGGGACAGGGGGACCCAGTACTTC.